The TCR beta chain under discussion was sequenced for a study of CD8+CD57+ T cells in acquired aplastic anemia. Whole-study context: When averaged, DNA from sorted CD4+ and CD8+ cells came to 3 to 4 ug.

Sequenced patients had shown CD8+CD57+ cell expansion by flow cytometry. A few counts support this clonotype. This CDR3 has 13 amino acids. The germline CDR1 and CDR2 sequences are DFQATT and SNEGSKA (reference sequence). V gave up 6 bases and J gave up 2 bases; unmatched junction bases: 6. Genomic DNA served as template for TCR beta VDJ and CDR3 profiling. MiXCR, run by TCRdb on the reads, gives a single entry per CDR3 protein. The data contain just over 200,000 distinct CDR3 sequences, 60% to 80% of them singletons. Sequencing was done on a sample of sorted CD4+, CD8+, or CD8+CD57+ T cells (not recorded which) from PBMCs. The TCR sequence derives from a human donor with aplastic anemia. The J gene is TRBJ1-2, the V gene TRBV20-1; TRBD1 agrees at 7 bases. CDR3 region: CSAQTGQNYGYTF. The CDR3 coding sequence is TGCAGTGCCCAAACGGGACAGAACTATGGCTACACCTTC.